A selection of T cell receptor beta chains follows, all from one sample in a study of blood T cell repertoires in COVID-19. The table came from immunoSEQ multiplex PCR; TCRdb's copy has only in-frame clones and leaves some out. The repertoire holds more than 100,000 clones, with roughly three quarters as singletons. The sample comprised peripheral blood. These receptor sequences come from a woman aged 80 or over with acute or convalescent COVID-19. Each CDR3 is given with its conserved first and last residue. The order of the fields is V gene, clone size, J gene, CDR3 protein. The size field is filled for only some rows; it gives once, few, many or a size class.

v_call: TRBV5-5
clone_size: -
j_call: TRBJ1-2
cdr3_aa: CASSSPGQIYGYTF

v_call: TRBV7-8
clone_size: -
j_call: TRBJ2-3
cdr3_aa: CASSLVGQGSDTQYF

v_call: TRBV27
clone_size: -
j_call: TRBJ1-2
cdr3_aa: CASCFGAGGGLYGYTF

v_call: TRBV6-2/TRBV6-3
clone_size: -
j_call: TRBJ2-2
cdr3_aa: CASSSSGVTGELFF

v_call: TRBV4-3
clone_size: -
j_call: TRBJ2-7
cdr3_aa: CASSQGVRFSYEQYF

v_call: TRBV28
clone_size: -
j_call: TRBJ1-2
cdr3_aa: CASRDGGTGPYGYTF

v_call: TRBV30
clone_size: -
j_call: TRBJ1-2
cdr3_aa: CAWSPPGSGGYTF

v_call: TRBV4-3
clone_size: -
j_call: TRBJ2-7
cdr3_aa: CASSQDRASYEQYF

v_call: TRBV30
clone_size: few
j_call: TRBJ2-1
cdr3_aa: CAWIDRGLGEQFF

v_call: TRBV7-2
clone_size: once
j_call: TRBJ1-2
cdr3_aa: CASSLGSGNYGYTF

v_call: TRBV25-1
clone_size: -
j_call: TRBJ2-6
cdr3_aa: CASSEYRGSGANVLTF

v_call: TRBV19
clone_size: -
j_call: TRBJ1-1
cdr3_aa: CASRIGRTGEGGNTEAFF

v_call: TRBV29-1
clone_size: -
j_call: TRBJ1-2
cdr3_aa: CSVEWSGYTF

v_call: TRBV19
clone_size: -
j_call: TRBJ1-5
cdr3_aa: CASNSPTGGSNQPQHF

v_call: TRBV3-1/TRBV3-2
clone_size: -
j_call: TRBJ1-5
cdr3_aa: CASSPGTGGANGNQPQHF

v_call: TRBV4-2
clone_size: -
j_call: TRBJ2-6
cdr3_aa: CASSQTGTGISGANVLTF

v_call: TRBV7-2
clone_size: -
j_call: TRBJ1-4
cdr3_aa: CASSRGTSVNEKLFF

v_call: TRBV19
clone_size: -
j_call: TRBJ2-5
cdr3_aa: CASSPGLAIAETQYF

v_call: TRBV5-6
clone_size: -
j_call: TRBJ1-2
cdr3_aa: CASSGRVRGMSDGYTF

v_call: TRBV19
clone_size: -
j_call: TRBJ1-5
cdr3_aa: CASYGGGQPQHF

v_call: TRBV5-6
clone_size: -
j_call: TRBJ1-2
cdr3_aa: CASSLSAAAYGYTF

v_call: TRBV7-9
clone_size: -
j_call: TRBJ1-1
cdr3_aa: CASSFSRERAFF

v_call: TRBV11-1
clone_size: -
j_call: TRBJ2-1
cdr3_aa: CASSHAWNEQFF

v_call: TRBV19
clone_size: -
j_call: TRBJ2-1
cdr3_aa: CASSIRSTYNEQFF

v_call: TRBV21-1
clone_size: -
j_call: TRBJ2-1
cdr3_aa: CASSIGGVLDNEQFF

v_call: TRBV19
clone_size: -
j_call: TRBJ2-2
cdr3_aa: CASTFDRGNTGELFF

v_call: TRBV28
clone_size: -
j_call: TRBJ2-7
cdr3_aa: CASSLYDLAGGRHEQYF

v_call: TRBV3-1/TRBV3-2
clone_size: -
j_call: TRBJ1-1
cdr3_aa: CASSPRTGERVMNTEAFF

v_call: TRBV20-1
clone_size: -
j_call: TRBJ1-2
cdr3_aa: CSARVAYGYTF

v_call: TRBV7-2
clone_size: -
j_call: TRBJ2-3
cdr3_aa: CASSLEAGGPGDTQYF

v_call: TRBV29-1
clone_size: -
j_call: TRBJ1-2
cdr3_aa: CSVEGLPGGYTF

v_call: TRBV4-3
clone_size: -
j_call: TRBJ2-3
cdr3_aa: CASSQDGSTDTQYF

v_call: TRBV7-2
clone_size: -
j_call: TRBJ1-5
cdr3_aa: CASSWTVGQPQHF

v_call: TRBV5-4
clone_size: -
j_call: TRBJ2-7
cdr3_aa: CASSLVAGAPHEQYF

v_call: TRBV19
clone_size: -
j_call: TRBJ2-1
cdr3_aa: CASSMGRSGDGRFF

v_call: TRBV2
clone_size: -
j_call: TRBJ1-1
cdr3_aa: CASKGVTSNTEAFF

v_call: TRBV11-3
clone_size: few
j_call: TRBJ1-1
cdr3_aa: CASSLGAITEAFF

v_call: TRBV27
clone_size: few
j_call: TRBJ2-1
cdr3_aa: CASSPWGRRGDNEQFF

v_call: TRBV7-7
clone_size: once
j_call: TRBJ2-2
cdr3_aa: CASSLSGGANTGELFF

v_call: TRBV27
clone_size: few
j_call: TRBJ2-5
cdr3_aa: CASSSAAGQGAGETQYF